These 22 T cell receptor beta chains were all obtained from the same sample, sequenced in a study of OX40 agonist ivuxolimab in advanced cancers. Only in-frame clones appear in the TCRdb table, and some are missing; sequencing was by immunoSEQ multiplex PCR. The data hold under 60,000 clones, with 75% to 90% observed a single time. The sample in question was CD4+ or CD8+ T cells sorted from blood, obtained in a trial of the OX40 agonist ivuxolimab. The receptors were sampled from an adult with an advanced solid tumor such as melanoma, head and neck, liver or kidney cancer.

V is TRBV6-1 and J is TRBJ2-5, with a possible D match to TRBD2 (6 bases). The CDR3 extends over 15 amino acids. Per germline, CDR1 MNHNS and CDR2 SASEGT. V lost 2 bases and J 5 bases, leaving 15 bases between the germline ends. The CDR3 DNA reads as TGTGCCAGCAGTGAAATGATACGGGAGAGGGAGACCCAGTACTTC. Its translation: CASSEMIRERETQYF.

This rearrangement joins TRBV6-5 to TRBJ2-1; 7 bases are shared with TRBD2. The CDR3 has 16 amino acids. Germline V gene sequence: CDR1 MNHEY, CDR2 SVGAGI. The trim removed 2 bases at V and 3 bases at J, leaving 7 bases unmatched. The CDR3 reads CASSYGAGDHYNEQFF. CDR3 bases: TGTGCCAGCAGTTACGGGGCGGGAGACCACTACAATGAGCAGTTCTTC.

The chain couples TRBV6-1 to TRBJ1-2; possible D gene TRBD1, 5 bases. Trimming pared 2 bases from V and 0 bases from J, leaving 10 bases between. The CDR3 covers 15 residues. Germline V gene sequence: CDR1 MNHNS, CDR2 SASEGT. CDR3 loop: CASSELTAANYGYTF. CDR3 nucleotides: TGTGCCAGCAGTGAACTGACAGCGGCTAACTATGGCTACACCTTC.

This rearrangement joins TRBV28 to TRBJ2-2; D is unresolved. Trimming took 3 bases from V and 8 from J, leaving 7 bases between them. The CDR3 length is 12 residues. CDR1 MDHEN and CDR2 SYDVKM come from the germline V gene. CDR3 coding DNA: TGTGCCAGCAGTTTGATCCCAGGGGAGCTGTTTTTT. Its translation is CASSLIPGELFF.

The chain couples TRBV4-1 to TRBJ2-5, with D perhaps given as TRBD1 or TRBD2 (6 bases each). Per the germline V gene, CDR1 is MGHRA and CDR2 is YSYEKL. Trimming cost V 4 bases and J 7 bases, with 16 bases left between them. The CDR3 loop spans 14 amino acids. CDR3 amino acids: CASSPGENRVTQYF. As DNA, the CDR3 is TGCGCCAGCAGCCCGGGGGAAAACAGGGTGACCCAGTACTTC.

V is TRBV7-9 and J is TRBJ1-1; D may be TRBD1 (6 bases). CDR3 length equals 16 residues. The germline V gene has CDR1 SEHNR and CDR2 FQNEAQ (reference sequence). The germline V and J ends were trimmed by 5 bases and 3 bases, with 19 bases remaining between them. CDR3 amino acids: CASSPPVWGADTEAFF. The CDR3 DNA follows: TGTGCCAGCAGCCCCCCTGTATGGGGGGCGGACACTGAAGCTTTCTTT.

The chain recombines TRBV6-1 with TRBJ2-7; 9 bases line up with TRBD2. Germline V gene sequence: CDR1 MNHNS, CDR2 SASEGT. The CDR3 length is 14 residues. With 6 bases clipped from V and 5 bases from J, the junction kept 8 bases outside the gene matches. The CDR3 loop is CASRRREGIDEQYF. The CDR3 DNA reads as TGTGCCAGCAGGCGGCGGGAGGGGATAGACGAGCAGTACTTC.

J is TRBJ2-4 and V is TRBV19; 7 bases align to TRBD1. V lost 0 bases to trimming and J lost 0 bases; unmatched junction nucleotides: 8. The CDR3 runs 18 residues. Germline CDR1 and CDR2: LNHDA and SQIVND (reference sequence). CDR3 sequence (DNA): TGTGCCAGTAGTATAGAGGGGAAGACAGGGAAAGCCAAAAACATTCAGTACTTC. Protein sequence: CASSIEGKTGKAKNIQYF.

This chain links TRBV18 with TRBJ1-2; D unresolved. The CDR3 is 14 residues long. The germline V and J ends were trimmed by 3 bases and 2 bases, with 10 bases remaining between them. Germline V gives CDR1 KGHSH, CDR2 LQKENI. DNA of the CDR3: TGTGCCAGCTCACCGAAGTCGGACAACTATGGCTACACCTTC. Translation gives CASSPKSDNYGYTF.

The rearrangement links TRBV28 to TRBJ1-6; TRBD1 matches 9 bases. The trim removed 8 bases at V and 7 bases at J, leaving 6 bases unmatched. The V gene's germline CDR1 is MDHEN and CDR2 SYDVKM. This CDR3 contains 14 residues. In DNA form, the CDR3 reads TGTGCCAGCGGTCGACAGGGGGAGAATTCACCCCTCCACTTT. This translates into CASGRQGENSPLHF.

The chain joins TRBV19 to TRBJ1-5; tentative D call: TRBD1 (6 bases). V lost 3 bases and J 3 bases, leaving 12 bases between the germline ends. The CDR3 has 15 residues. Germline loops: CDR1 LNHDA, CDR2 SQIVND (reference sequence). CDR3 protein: CASSMQGPNNQPQHF. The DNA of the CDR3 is TGTGCCAGTAGTATGCAGGGGCCAAACAATCAGCCCCAGCATTTT.

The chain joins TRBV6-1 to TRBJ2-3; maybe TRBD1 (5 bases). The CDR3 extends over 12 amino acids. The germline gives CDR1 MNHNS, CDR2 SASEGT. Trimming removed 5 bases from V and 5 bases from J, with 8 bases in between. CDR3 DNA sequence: TGTGCCAGCAGTTATACAGGAGATACGCAGTATTTT. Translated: CASSYTGDTQYF.

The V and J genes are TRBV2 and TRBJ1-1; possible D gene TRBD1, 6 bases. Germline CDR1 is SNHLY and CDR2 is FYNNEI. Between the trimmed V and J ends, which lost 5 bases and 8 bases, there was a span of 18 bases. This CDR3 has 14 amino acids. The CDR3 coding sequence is TGTGCCAGCAGTACAAAAAGGGGGGTAGGGGAAGCTTTCTTT. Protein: CASSTKRGVGEAFF.

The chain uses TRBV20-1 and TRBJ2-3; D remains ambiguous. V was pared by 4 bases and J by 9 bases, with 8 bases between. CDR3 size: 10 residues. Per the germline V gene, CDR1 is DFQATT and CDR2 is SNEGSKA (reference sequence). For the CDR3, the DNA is TGCAGTGCTACGTTAGGAACGCAGTATTTT. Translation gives CSATLGTQYF.

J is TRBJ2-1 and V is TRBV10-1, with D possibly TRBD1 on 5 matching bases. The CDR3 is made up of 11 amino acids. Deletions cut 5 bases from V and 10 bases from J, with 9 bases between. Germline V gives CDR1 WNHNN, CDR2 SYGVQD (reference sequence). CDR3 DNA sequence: TGCGCCAGCAGTACAGGAACGGAGCAGTTCTTC. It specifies CASSTGTEQFF.

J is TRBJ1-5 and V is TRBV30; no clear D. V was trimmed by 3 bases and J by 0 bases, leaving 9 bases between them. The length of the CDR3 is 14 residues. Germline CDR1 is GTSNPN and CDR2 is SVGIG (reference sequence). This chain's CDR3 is CAWSEGTSNQPQHF. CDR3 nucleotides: TGTGCCTGGAGCGAAGGAACTAGCAATCAGCCCCAGCATTTT.

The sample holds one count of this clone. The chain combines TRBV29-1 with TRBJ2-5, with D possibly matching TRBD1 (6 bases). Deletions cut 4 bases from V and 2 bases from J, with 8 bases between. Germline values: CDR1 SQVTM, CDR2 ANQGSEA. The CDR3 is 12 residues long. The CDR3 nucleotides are TGCAGCGTTGCAGGACAGCAAGAGACCCAGTACTTC. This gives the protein CSVAGQQETQYF.

The CDR3 loop is CASSLGDEQYF. The CDR3 DNA reads as TGTGCCAGCAGCTTAGGTGACGAGCAGTACTTC. The chain uses TRBV7-9 and TRBJ2-7; no reliable D call. The V end was cut by 1 base, the J end by 5 bases, with 3 bases between. Per the germline V gene, CDR1 is SEHNR and CDR2 is FQNEAQ (reference sequence). This CDR3 is built from 11 residues.

The CDR3 sequence: CASSSGQRTEAFF. The CDR3 region has the DNA TGTGCCAGCAGCTCCGGACAGAGAACTGAAGCTTTCTTT. V usage is TRBV11-3 and J usage is TRBJ1-1, with TRBD1 as a possible D gene (6 bases). Germline assignment: CDR1 SGHNT and CDR2 YENEEA. The CDR3 runs 13 residues. V was clipped by 4 bases and J by 5 bases, with 11 bases between them.

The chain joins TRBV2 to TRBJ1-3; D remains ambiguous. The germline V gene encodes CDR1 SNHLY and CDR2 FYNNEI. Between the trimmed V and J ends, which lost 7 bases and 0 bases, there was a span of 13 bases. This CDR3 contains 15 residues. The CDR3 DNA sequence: TGTGCCAGCACCGAAAGTGGTTACTCTGGAAACACCATATATTTT. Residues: CASTESGYSGNTIYF. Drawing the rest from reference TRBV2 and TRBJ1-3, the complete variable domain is EPEVTQTPSHQVTQMGQEVILRCVPISNHLYFYWYRQILGQKVEFLVSFYNNEISEKSEIFDDQFSVERPDGSNFTLKIRSTKLEDSAMYFCASTESGYSGNTIYFGEGSWLTVV.

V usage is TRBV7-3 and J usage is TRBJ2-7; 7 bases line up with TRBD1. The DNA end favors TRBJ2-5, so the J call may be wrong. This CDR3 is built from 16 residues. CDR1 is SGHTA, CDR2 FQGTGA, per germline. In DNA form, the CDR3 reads TGTGCCAGCAGCTTAACCCCGACAGGGTTGATCGAGACCCAGTACTTC. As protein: CASSLTPTGLIETQYF.

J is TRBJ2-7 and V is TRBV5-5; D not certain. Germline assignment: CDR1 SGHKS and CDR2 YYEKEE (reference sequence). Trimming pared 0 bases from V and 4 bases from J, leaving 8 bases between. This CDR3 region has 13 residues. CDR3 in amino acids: CASSLEPDYEQYF. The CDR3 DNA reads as TGTGCCAGCAGCTTGGAGCCAGATTACGAGCAGTACTTC.